This T cell receptor (beta chain) was captured in a study of CD4+ T cells in melanoma. Germline V CDR1 and CDR2: SEHNR, FQNEAQ (reference sequence). The CDR3 runs 15 residues. V dropped 1 base and J dropped 1 base, with 9 bases sitting between them. Repertoires were generated with immunoSEQ multiplex PCR, while TCRdb's copy carries only in-frame clones and drops some. The sample shows about 140,000 clones, around 90% of them seen only once. The rearrangement links TRBV7-9 to TRBJ2-3; possible D gene TRBD1, 6 bases. The clonotype originates from a human donor with melanoma. For the CDR3, the DNA is TGTGCCAGCAGCTTAGTGGGGGCCCGCACAGATACGCAGTATTTT. Encoded protein: CASSLVGARTDTQYF.